The 7 T cell receptor beta chains reported below all come from one sample, sequenced in a study of blood T cell repertoires in COVID-19. TCRdb's table, derived via immunoSEQ multiplex PCR, lists solely in-frame clones and lacks some. The table shows about 430,000 clones, with roughly 88% occurring only once. The source material was PBMCs or T cells enriched from blood (not recorded which). The receptors here all came from a woman aged 18-35 years who had been exposed to COVID-19.

This chain links TRBV7-3 with TRBJ2-2; tentative D call: TRBD1 (6 bases). The CDR3 has 15 amino acids. Per germline, CDR1 SGHTA and CDR2 FQGTGA. Trimming pared 6 bases from V and 1 base from J, leaving 12 bases between. This CDR3 is CASRTPTGNTGELFF. The CDR3 DNA is TGTGCCAGCAGGACCCCGACAGGGAACACCGGGGAGCTGTTTTTT.

The chain has TRBV4-1 and TRBJ2-3; 8 bases align to TRBD2. The CDR3 sequence is 15 residues long. The V and J ends lost 1 base and 5 bases, in that order; junction bases with no gene match: 5. Germline V gives CDR1 MGHRA, CDR2 YSYEKL. The CDR3 DNA reads TGCGCCAGCAGCCAAGTCCAACGGGAGGGAGATACGCAGTATTTT. Translated: CASSQVQREGDTQYF.

The table lists this clone with a count of one. This sequence joins TRBV9 and TRBJ1-1; 8 nucleotides line up with TRBD1. CDR3 size: 15 residues. V lost 0 bases, J lost 6 bases, and 7 bases stayed unmatched. Germline values: CDR1 SGDLS, CDR2 YYNGEE. The CDR3 loop reads CASSVGAGGRSEAFF. In DNA form, the CDR3 reads TGTGCCAGCAGCGTAGGCGCAGGGGGCAGATCTGAAGCTTTCTTT.

This sequence joins TRBV28 and TRBJ2-1, with 9 bases identical to TRBD2. This CDR3 spans 18 amino acids. The germline V gene has CDR1 MDHEN and CDR2 SYDVKM. The trim removed 4 bases at V and 0 bases at J, leaving 10 bases unmatched. The DNA for the CDR3 is TGTGCCAGCAGTTCGGGCCTAGCGGGATACGTCTCCTACAATGAGCAGTTCTTC. Translated: CASSSGLAGYVSYNEQFF.

The V call is TRBV6-2 or TRBV6-3, the J call TRBJ2-6; a weak D match, TRBD1 (5 bases). Between the trimmed V and J ends, which lost 5 bases and 3 bases, there was a span of 14 bases. Germline V gene lookup returns CDR1 MNHEY and CDR2 SVGEGT. The CDR3 contains 16 residues. The CDR3 loop reads CASSAGQGSGANVLTF. CDR3 DNA sequence: TGTGCCAGCAGTGCCGGCCAGGGAAGTGGGGCCAACGTCCTGACTTTC.

Only one count was recorded for this clone. This chain uses TRBV2 with TRBJ2-7, with D unresolved. This CDR3 is built from 15 residues. V was pared by 6 bases and J by 0 bases, with 15 bases between. CDR1 and CDR2 (germline): SNHLY, FYNNEI. The CDR3 coding sequence is TGTGCCAGCAGCGCATTTCTAGGAACCTCCTACGAGCAGTACTTC. Amino acids: CASSAFLGTSYEQYF.

This sequence joins TRBV7-2 and TRBJ2-7, with a tentative D call TRBD2 (7 bases). The CDR3 is 15 amino acids. V dropped 1 base and J dropped 3 bases, with 13 bases sitting between them. CDR1 is SGHTA, CDR2 FQGNSA, per germline. CDR3 residues: CASSLGQGGVYEQYF. CDR3 coding DNA: TGTGCCAGCAGCTTAGGTCAAGGGGGGGTCTACGAGCAGTACTTC.